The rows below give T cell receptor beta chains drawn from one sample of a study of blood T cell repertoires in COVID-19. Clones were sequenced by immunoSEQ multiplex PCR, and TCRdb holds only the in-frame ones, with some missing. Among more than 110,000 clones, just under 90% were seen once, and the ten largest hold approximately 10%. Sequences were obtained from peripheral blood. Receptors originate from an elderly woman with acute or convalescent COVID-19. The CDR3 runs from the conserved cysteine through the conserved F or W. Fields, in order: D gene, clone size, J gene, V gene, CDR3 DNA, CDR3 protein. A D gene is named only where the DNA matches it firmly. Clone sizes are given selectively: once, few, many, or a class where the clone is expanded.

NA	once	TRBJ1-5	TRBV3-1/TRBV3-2	TGTGCCAGCAGCCCATCCATGGCCCCCAATCAGCCCCAGCATTTT	CASSPSMAPNQPQHF
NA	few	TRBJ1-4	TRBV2	TGTGCCAGCAGGGGCAGCCCAGCAACTAATGAAAAACTGTTTTTT	CASRGSPATNEKLFF
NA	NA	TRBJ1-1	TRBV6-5	TGTGCCAGCAGTTACTCGAGTAGGGGGGGTTACACTGAAGCTTTCTTT	CASSYSSRGGYTEAFF
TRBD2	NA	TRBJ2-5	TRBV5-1	TGCGCCAGCAGCGGGGGCATTAGCGGGGGTCAAGAGACCCAGTACTTC	CASSGGISGGQETQYF
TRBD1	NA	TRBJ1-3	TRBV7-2	TGTGCCAGCAGACCCACGGTGTCGCACAGGGGCCCTGGAAACACCATATATTTT	CASRPTVSHRGPGNTIYF
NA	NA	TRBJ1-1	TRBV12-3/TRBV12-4	TGTGCCAGCAGTTTTCAGGTGAACACTGAAGCTTTCTTT	CASSFQVNTEAFF
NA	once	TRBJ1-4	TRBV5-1	TGCGCCAGCAGCTTCAGTGCAACTAATGAAAAACTGTTTTTT	CASSFSATNEKLFF
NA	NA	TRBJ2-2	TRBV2	TGTGCCAGCAGTGTGCAGGGCACCGGGGAGCTGTTTTTT	CASSVQGTGELFF
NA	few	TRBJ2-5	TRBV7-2	TGTGCCAGCAGCTTAATGGTGGGGGCTCGGACCCAGTACTTC	CASSLMVGARTQYF
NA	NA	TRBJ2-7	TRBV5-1	TGCGCCAGCAGCTCCGGACTGACACCTTACGAGCAGTACTTC	CASSSGLTPYEQYF
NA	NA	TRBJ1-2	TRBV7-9	NA	CASSLDVGTGTF
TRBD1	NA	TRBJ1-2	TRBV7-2	TGTGCCAGCAGCCTCCACCGGGACAGCACCTATGGCTACACCTTC	CASSLHRDSTYGYTF
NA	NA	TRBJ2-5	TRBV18	TGTGCCAGCTCACCCCGTCAGGGGCGGAGTTGGGAGCAAGAGACCCAGTACTTC	CASSPRQGRSWEQETQYF
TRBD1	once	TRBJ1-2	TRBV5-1	TGCGCCAGCAGCGTATCCGGGACAGGGTATGGCTACACCTTC	CASSVSGTGYGYTF